The clone carrying this T cell receptor beta chain was seen a few times. Its antigen is unknown. One junction end does not reproduce the germline sequence, and a read error may be involved. The data belong to a study of tumor-infiltrating lymphocytes in primary liver carcinoma. Findings and limits, study-wide: Pairs of tumor regions overlapped more than tumor-adjacent and tumor-blood pairs did.

The CDR3 has 13 amino acids. Germline CDR1 and CDR2: MGHRA and YSYEKL. Unsorted whole blood supplied the RNA, and germline DNA was extracted too. TCR beta cDNA was reverse-transcribed from 500 ng of total RNA. The reaction used a constant-region primer and ProtoScript II reverse transcriptase. Employing slightly modified ARM-PCR, three nested multiplex PCR rounds were run, and these gave rise to the TCR beta libraries. For around 11 cycles apiece, the opening two PCR rounds ran with TRBV1-TRBV30 forward primers and a C-beta reverse primer. Via MiXCR, TCRdb re-called the multiplex PCR reads, giving one row per CDR3 protein. The table shows more than 150,000 distinct CDR3 sequences, with over 45% occurring only once.

This clonotype originated in a man between 35 and 55 years old with primary liver carcinoma and hepatitis B virus infection. The sample taken for sequencing was peripheral blood. The chain recombines TRBV4-1 with TRBJ2-5; tentative D call: TRBD2 (5 bases). The CDR3 protein is CASSQGLWETRYF. CDR3 DNA sequence: TGCGCCAGCAGCCAAGGACTGTGGGAGACCCGGTACTTC.